This TCR beta chain was observed in a study of blood T cells in healthy people across ages. Those donating, healthy Caucasian individuals from Russia, were aged roughly 6 to 90. A second roughly 6 to 11 cycle PCR used barcoded and J-beta primers. TCRdb analysed the 5' RACE reads with MiXCR anew, one entry per CDR3 protein. The table records over 600,000 distinct CDR3 sequences, roughly 20% of them present only once. V was shortened by 1 base and J by 0 bases, with 10 bases between the two germline ends. This CDR3 is 17 amino acids long. The germline CDR1 and CDR2 sequences are SGHVS and FQNEAQ. The source is a man aged 70 or older in good health. The specimen was blood. This chain uses TRBV7-8 with TRBJ2-6; tentative D call: TRBD2 (6 bases). CDR3 nucleotides: TGTGCCAGCAGCTTAGAAGGCGGGGCCTCTGGGGCCAACGTCCTGACTTTC. It codes for CASSLEGGASGANVLTF.